This T cell receptor beta chain comes out of a study of radiation and T cells in renal cell carcinoma. This CDR3 spans 19 amino acids. J was trimmed by 7 bases and V by 0 bases; bases with no gene match: 12. Germline lookup yields CDR1 SEHNR and CDR2 FQNEAQ (reference sequence). Profiled with immunoSEQ multiplex PCR; TCRdb holds only in-frame clones, not every one. The sample lists about 78,000 clones; nearly 90% were seen once. Time point noted: blood 4 weeks post-SBRT, at nephrectomy. The treatment denotes: 15 Gy SBRT to primary tumor, nephrectomy 4 weeks later. Serial blood draws occurred at baseline and 2 and 4 weeks post-SBRT. This clone was recorded a few times.

The sequencing used blood, collected from a patient whose treatment included radiotherapy and nephrectomy. This TCR was recovered from a woman in her 70s with renal cell carcinoma. This chain joins TRBV7-9 and TRBJ2-2, with TRBD2 matching over 12 bases. CDR3 DNA sequence: TGTGCCAGCAGCTTAGCACAGGCCGGACTAGCGGGGTTTCTCGGGGAGCTGTTTTTT. It specifies CASSLAQAGLAGFLGELFF.